The sequence of this T cell receptor (beta chain) was determined in a study of T cell responses to AZD1222 COVID-19 vaccine. This CDR3 spans 11 amino acids. The V end lost 4 bases, the J end lost 1 base, and 5 bases lay between the germline ends. Germline lookup yields CDR1 DFQATT and CDR2 SNEGSKA (reference sequence). Of note for this clone: Its antigen is currently unknown.

Study-level findings and limits: Unmutated variant regions are reportedly targeted by nearly half of spike-specific TCRs.

Pooling covered second doses at about 4 or about 12 weeks. TCRdb's copy holds only in-frame clones and misses some; the assay was immunoSEQ multiplex PCR. The sample carries 95,000 or so clones, approximately 89% recorded once. This sequence joins TRBV20-1 and TRBJ2-7, with D hard to call. Specimen: peripheral blood, collected 28 days after the second AZD1222 dose. The TCR was taken from an adult who received the AZD1222 COVID-19 vaccine. The CDR3 nucleotides are TGCAGTGCTAAGATTTCCTACGAGCAGTACTTC. It specifies CSAKISYEQYF.